The T cell receptor beta chain described here comes from a study of immune cell composition in non-small cell lung cancer. Overall study findings and caveats: Tumour-reactive clones were not shown to match dominant in vivo tumour clones. Lung squamous cell carcinoma tumours had significantly higher top 10 clone scores and productive clonality than lung adenocarcinoma.

The germline V gene encodes CDR1 SGDLS and CDR2 YYNGEE. The CDR3 consists of 16 residues. Germline trimming cut 4 bases from V and 3 bases from J; bases unmatched to any gene: 10. TCRdb keeps only in-frame clones here, not all; method: immunoSEQ multiplex PCR. The table includes thousands of clones, about 78% detected once. Of note for this clone: Its antigen is as yet unknown.

DNA was extracted from unsorted cell suspensions stored frozen. Sequencing input: lung tumor tissue. The clonotype comes from a human donor with non-small cell lung cancer. The chain joins TRBV9 to TRBJ2-7; 10 positions match TRBD1. The CDR3 loop reads CASSQRGGTGDYEQYF. CDR3 DNA: TGTGCCAGCAGCCAAAGGGGGGGGACAGGGGACTACGAGCAGTACTTC.